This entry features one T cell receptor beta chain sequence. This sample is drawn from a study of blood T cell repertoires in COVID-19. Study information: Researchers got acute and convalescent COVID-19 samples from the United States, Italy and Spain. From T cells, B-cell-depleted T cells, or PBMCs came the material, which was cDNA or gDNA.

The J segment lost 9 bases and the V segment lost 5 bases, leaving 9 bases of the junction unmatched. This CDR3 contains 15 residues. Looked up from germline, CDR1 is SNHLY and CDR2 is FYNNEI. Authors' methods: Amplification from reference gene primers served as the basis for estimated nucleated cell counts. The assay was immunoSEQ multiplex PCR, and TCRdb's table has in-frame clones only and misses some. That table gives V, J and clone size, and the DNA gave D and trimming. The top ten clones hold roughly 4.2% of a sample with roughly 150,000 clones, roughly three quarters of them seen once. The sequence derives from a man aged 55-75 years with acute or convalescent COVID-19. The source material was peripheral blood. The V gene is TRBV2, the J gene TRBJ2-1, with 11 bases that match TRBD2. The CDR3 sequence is CASSQTGLAGREQFF. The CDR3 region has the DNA TGTGCCAGCAGTCAAACCGGACTAGCGGGCCGTGAGCAGTTCTTC.